The 25 T cell receptor beta chains presented below share a single source sample, sequenced in a study of cytomegalovirus exposure and HLA in healthy donors. A multiplex PCR was run with 60 Vbeta primers and 13 Jbeta primers. Clones were read by immunoSEQ multiplex PCR, and TCRdb kept only the in-frame ones, dropping some. This sample has under 200,000 clones, with nearly 80% found just once. Sequencing was performed on PBMCs. The origin of the receptors is a woman under 40 in good health and CMV-seropositive.

The V call is TRBV6-5, the J call TRBJ2-2; D possibly corresponds to TRBD1 (5 bases). Deletions cut 5 bases from V and 8 bases from J, with 12 bases between. This CDR3 spans 13 amino acids. The germline V gene encodes CDR1 MNHEY and CDR2 SVGAGI. CDR3 protein: CASSIGHEGELFF. CDR3 bases: TGTGCCAGCAGTATAGGACATGAAGGGGAGCTGTTTTTT.

This rearrangement joins TRBV11-2 to TRBJ2-1; weak D call: TRBD2 (5 bases). V lost 3 bases and J 3 bases, leaving 12 bases between the germline ends. CDR3 length: 15 amino acids. CDR1 and CDR2 (germline): SGHAT, FQNNGV. The CDR3 loop is CASSFPWGVYNEQFF. DNA for the CDR3: TGTGCCAGCAGCTTCCCCTGGGGAGTCTACAATGAGCAGTTCTTC.

The chain employs TRBV19 and TRBJ1-1, with no clear D. The CDR3 spans 13 residues. Germline loops: CDR1 LNHDA, CDR2 SQIVND (reference sequence). Trimming left V 7 bases short and J 7 bases short, with 16 bases between. CDR3 loop: CASTREVLGEAFF. Written as DNA, the CDR3 is TGTGCCAGTACTCGGGAAGTATTGGGTGAAGCTTTCTTT.

V usage is TRBV5-1 and J usage is TRBJ2-2; 7 bases line up with TRBD1. The J segment lost 6 bases and the V segment lost 1 base, leaving 3 bases of the junction unmatched. This CDR3 has 14 amino acids. The germline V gene has CDR1 SGHRS and CDR2 YFSETQ. CDR3 in amino acids: CASSLTTGAGELFF. The CDR3, as DNA: TGCGCCAGCAGCTTGACTACAGGGGCCGGGGAGCTGTTTTTT.

This rearrangement joins TRBV6-1 to TRBJ1-1; D possibly corresponds to TRBD1 (6 bases). Trimming removed 4 bases at V and 4 bases at J, with 16 bases between. The CDR3 is 15 residues long. Germline CDR1 reads MNHNS; CDR2 reads SASEGT. The CDR3 is CASSGRTGFGTEAFF. The CDR3 nucleotides are TGTGCCAGCAGTGGCCGAACAGGGTTTGGCACTGAAGCTTTCTTT.

The rearrangement joins TRBV6-5 to TRBJ2-5, with 7 bases fitting TRBD2. J gave up 5 bases and V 2 bases, and 8 bases lay outside the gene matches. Germline V gene lookup returns CDR1 MNHEY and CDR2 SVGAGI. This CDR3 comprises 15 residues. The CDR3 DNA sequence: TGTGCCAGCAGTTACCCCGGAGGACTAGGGGAGACCCAGTACTTC. Amino acid sequence: CASSYPGGLGETQYF.

The chain uses TRBV7-9 and TRBJ2-3; D possibly corresponds to TRBD2 (6 bases). The CDR3 length is 15 residues. V lost 1 base and J 1 base, leaving 9 bases between the germline ends. Germline CDR1 SEHNR, CDR2 FQNEAQ (reference sequence). The CDR3 loop is CASSLVGGGTDTQYF. The CDR3 region has the DNA TGTGCCAGCAGCTTAGTCGGGGGTGGCACAGATACGCAGTATTTT.

The rearrangement uses TRBV2 and TRBJ2-1, with 13 nucleotides matching TRBD2. V gave up 7 bases and J gave up 6 bases; unmatched junction bases: 3. CDR1 is SNHLY, CDR2 FYNNEI, per germline. This CDR3 contains 14 residues. The CDR3 reads CASKGLAGVNEQFF. The CDR3 nucleotides read TGTGCCAGCAAAGGACTAGCGGGAGTCAATGAGCAGTTCTTC.

Written as DNA, the CDR3 is TGTGCCAGCAGCTTAGTGGCCAGAAACACCGGGGAGCTGTTTTTT. This codes for CASSLVARNTGELFF. The chain has TRBV7-9 and TRBJ2-2, with D unclear. Between the trimmed V and J ends, which lost 1 base and 2 bases, there was a span of 8 bases. Per germline, CDR1 SEHNR and CDR2 FQNEAQ (reference sequence). This CDR3 contains 15 residues.

The chain links TRBV9 to TRBJ2-3, with TRBD2 matching 10 bases. The V gene end was trimmed by 3 bases and the J gene end by 1 base; junction bases not matched to a gene: 11. The germline CDR1 and CDR2 sequences are SGDLS and YYNGEE. The CDR3 spans 18 residues. CDR3 in amino acids: CASSGIAGGGIGTDTQYF. The CDR3 DNA follows: TGTGCCAGCAGCGGCATAGCGGGGGGCGGGATTGGCACAGATACGCAGTATTTT.

This chain connects TRBV28 to TRBJ2-5; the D gene is possibly TRBD1 (6 bases). Trimming took 3 bases from V and 3 from J, leaving 8 bases between them. This CDR3 spans 13 amino acids. Looked up from germline, CDR1 is MDHEN and CDR2 is SYDVKM. The CDR3 loop is CASSFGGKETQYF. In DNA form, the CDR3 reads TGTGCCAGCAGTTTTGGGGGCAAAGAGACCCAGTACTTC.

This clone showed up just a few times. This chain uses TRBV7-3 with TRBJ1-1, with D tentatively TRBD1 (5 bases). This CDR3 contains 13 residues. V was trimmed by 4 bases and J by 2 bases, leaving 8 bases between them. Germline loops: CDR1 SGHTA, CDR2 FQGTGA. CDR3 nucleotides: TGTGCCAGCAGCTCTGACAGTAACACTGAAGCTTTCTTT. Its protein product is CASSSDSNTEAFF.

The chain uses TRBV6-5 and TRBJ1-1, with unresolved D. Germline lookup yields CDR1 MNHEY and CDR2 SVGAGI. V was cut by 5 bases and J by 7 bases, with 14 bases left in between. This CDR3 has 13 amino acids. This CDR3 is CASSQTPTYEAFF. The CDR3 DNA reads TGTGCCAGCAGTCAAACCCCGACTTATGAAGCTTTCTTT.

The chain joins TRBV2 to TRBJ2-7; no definite D call. Per the germline V gene, CDR1 is SNHLY and CDR2 is FYNNEI. Trimming removed 7 bases from V and 3 bases from J, with 4 bases in between. The CDR3 sequence is 10 residues long. The CDR3 loop is CASTGYEQYF. The CDR3 nucleotides are TGTGCCAGCACCGGCTACGAGCAGTACTTC.

The V gene is TRBV28, the J gene TRBJ1-1; a weak D match, TRBD1 (5 bases). The CDR3 consists of 14 residues. V shed 5 bases and J shed 3 bases, with 13 bases lying between them. Germline CDR1 MDHEN, CDR2 SYDVKM. DNA for the CDR3: TGTGCCAGCAGTCCCCCGCGGGGGTACACTGAAGCTTTCTTT. Translating it yields CASSPPRGYTEAFF.

V usage is TRBV6-5 and J usage is TRBJ2-2; no firm D call. Germline values: CDR1 MNHEY, CDR2 SVGAGI. The CDR3 is 13 residues long. With 0 bases removed from V and 7 bases from J, the gap between germline ends came to 6 bases. CDR3 protein: CASSYSTFGELFF. In DNA, the CDR3 is TGTGCCAGCAGTTACTCGACATTCGGGGAGCTGTTTTTT.

The table lists this clone with a few counts. The chain couples TRBV7-9 to TRBJ2-7; D perhaps matches TRBD1 (6 bases). From germline, CDR1 is SEHNR and CDR2 FQNEAQ (reference sequence). With 1 base removed from V and 0 bases from J, the gap between germline ends came to 7 bases. There are 14 residues in the CDR3. The CDR3 DNA sequence: TGTGCCAGCAGCTTAGAGGACAGCTCCTACGAGCAGTACTTC. This codes for CASSLEDSSYEQYF.

This clone was recorded a few times. The DNA for the CDR3 is TGTGCCAGCAGCGTCCGACAGGGGGCGGACTATGGCTACACCTTC. It specifies CASSVRQGADYGYTF. This chain connects TRBV7-2 to TRBJ1-2; 10 bases fit TRBD1. The CDR3 consists of 15 residues. Trimming took 5 bases from V and 3 from J; bases not matched to a gene: 6. The germline V gene has CDR1 SGHTA and CDR2 FQGNSA.

This chain connects TRBV7-6 to TRBJ2-2, with TRBD2 identical over 9 bases. J lost 1 base, V lost 5 bases, and 11 bases had no gene match. The CDR3 sequence is 18 residues long. CDR1 SGHVS and CDR2 FNYEAQ come from the germline V gene. The CDR3 sequence: CASSRVLAGGLNTGELFF. The CDR3, as DNA: TGTGCCAGCAGCCGCGTGCTGGCGGGGGGGCTGAACACCGGGGAGCTGTTTTTT.

V gene TRBV19 combines with J gene TRBJ2-7; 10 nucleotides agree with TRBD2. Trimming removed 6 bases from V and 4 bases from J; junction bases left unmatched: 6. This CDR3 has 14 amino acids. CDR1 is LNHDA and CDR2 is SQIVND in the germline V gene (reference sequence). CDR3 bases: TGTGCCAGTAGACAACTAGCGGGGCCGTACGAGCAGTACTTC. This encodes CASRQLAGPYEQYF.

The gene calls are TRBV15 and TRBJ1-1; TRBD1 matches at 7 bases. Per the germline V gene, CDR1 is LNHNV and CDR2 is YYDKDF (reference sequence). The junction had 10 bases not matched to a gene; V was cut back by 4 bases and J by 5 bases. The CDR3 is made up of 15 amino acids. This chain's CDR3 is CATSTGDSGGTEAFF. Here the CDR3 DNA reads TGTGCCACCAGCACTGGGGACAGCGGGGGGACTGAAGCTTTCTTT. Full variable domain (rest looked up from reference TRBV15 and TRBJ1-1): DAMVIQNPRYQVTQFGKPVTLSCSQTLNHNVMYWYQQKSSQAPKLLFHYYDKDFNNEADTPDNFQSRRPNTSFCFLDIRSPGLGDTAMYLCATSTGDSGGTEAFFGQGTRLTVV.

DNA of the CDR3: TGTGCCAGCAGCATCCCGGGACAGAACTATGGCTACACCTTC. Translating it yields CASSIPGQNYGYTF. V usage is TRBV5-6 and J usage is TRBJ1-2; 7 positions agree with TRBD1. The CDR3 length is 14 residues. Per the germline V gene, CDR1 is SGHDT and CDR2 is YYEEEE. J gave up 2 bases and V 4 bases, and 5 bases lay outside the gene matches.

The chain has TRBV5-6 and TRBJ2-7; tentatively, D is TRBD1 (5 bases). The CDR3 extends over 15 amino acids. The V gene lost 2 bases and the J gene lost 3 bases, with 15 bases spanning the gap. Germline CDR1 is SGHDT and CDR2 is YYEEEE. CDR3 in amino acids: CASSFSGRVHYEQYF. In nucleotides, the CDR3 is TGTGCCAGCAGCTTCTCAGGCAGGGTCCACTACGAGCAGTACTTC.

The J gene is TRBJ2-5, the V gene TRBV12-1; the table gives TRBD1 as D, unverified against the DNA. TRBV12-1 is an annotated pseudogene. The CDR3 covers 14 residues. CDR3 residues: CASSYGDSAETQYF. For the CDR3, the DNA is TGTGCCAGCAGCTACGGGGACAGTGCGGAGACCCAGTACTTC.

The chain uses TRBV12-5 and TRBJ2-1; D may be TRBD2 (6 bases). Looked up from germline, CDR1 is LGHNT and CDR2 is FRNRAP. V lost 1 base, J lost 6 bases, and 13 bases lay in between. The CDR3 runs 15 residues. The CDR3 here is CASGLGRDFRNEQFF. The CDR3 DNA sequence: TGTGCTAGTGGTTTGGGCCGGGACTTTCGCAATGAGCAGTTCTTC.